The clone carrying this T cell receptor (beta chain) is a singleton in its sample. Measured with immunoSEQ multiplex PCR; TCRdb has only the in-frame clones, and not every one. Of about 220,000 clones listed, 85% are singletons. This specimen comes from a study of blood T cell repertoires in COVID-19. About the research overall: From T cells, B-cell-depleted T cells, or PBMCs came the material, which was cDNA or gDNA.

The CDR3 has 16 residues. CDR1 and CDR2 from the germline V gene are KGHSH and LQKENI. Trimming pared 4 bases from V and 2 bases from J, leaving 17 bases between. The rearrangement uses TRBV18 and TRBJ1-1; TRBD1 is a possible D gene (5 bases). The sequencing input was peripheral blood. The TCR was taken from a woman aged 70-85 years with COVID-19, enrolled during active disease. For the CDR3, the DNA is TGTGCCAGCTCACGATCTTCCAGGGCCTCTAACACTGAAGCTTTCTTT. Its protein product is CASSRSSRASNTEAFF.